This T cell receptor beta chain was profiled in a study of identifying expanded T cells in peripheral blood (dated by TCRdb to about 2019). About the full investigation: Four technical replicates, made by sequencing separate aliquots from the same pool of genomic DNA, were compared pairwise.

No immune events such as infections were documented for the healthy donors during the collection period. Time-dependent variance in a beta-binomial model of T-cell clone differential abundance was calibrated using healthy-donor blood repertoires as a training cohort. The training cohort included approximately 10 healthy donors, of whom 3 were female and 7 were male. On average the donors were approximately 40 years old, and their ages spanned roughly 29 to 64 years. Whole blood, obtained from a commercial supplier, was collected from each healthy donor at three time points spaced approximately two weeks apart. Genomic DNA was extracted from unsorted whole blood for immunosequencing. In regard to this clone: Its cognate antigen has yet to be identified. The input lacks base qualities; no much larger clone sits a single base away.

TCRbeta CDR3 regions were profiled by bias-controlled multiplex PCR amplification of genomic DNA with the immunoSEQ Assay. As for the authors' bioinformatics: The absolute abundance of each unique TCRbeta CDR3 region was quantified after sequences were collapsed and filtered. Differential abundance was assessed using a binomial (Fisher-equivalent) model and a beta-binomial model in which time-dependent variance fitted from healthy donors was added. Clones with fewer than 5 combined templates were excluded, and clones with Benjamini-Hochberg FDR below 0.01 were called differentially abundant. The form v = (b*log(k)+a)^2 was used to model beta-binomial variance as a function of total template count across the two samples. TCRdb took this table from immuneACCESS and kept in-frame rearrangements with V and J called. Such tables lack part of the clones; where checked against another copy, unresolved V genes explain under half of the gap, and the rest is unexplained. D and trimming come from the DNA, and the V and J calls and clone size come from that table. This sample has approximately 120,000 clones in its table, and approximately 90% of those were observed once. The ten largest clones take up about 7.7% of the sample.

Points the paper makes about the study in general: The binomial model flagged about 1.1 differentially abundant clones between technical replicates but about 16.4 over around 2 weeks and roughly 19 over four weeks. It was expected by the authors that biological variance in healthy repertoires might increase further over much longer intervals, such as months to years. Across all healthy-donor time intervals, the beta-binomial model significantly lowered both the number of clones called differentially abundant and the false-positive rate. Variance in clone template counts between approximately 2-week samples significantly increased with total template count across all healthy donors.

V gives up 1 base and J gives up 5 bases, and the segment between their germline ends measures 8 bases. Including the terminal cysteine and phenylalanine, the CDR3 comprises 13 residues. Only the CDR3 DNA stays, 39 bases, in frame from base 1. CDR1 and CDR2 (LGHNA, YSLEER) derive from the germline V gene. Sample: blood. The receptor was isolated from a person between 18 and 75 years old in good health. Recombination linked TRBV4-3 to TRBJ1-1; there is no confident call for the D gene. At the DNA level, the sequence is TGCGCCAGCAGCCAAGGTCCGGGGACTGAAGCTTTCTTT. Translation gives CASSQGPGTEAFF.